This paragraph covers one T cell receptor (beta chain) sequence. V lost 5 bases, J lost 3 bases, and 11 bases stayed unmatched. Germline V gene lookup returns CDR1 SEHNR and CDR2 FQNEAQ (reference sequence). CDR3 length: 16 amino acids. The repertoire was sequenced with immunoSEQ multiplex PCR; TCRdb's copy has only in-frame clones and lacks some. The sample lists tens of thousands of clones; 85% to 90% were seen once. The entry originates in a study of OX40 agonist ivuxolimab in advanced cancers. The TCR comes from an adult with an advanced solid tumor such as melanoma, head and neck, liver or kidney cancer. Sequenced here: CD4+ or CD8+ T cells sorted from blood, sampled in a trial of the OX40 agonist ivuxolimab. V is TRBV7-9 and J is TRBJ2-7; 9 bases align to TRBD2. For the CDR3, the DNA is TGTGCCAGCAGCCCTGGCCCCGGGACTAGCAGCTACGAGCAGTACTTC. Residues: CASSPGPGTSSYEQYF.